The T cell receptor beta chain described here comes from a study of T cell responses to AZD1222 COVID-19 vaccine. Findings and limits, study-wide: Clonal diversity was possibly underestimated, and white British individuals and females predominated among donors. Seropositivity was recorded at baseline in only a handful of AZD1222 recipients. Spike-specific TCR breadth and depth grew following two AZD1222 doses.

A remark on this clone: Its antigen is undetermined.

Clones were sequenced by immunoSEQ multiplex PCR, and TCRdb holds only the in-frame ones, with some missing. The sample shows approximately 110,000 clones, about nine tenths of them seen only once. Germline V gives CDR1 GTSNPN, CDR2 SVGIG (reference sequence). The CDR3 has 12 residues. Trimming took 1 base from V and 3 from J, leaving 7 bases between them. This TCR was recovered from an adult in good health. The specimen was peripheral blood, collected on day 0 of AZD1222 vaccination. The chain links TRBV30 to TRBJ2-7; D remains ambiguous. CDR3 in DNA: TGTGCCTGGAGTGACAAGGACTACGAGCAGTACTTC. This sequence encodes CAWSDKDYEQYF.